Below, one TCR beta chain is given with its context. The repertoire was sequenced with immunoSEQ multiplex PCR; TCRdb's copy has only in-frame clones and lacks some. This sample has some 120,000 clones, with about 94% found just once. The data belong to a study of T cell responses to AZD1222 COVID-19 vaccine. Unmatched junction bases numbered 4, after V lost 6 bases and J lost 5 bases. The CDR3 is 13 amino acids. From germline, CDR1 is MNHEY and CDR2 SVGEGT. This sequence joins TRBV6-2 or TRBV6-3 and TRBJ2-4; 7 bases are a match to TRBD1. Specimen: peripheral blood, collected on day 0 of AZD1222 vaccination. The sequence was obtained from an adult in good health. In DNA form, the CDR3 reads TGTGCCAGCAGCGGGACAGTCCAAAACATTCAGTACTTC. Protein sequence: CASSGTVQNIQYF.